This T cell receptor (beta chain) was identified in a study of blood T cell repertoires in COVID-19. Study information: From the United States, Italy and Spain came samples of acute and convalescent COVID-19. T cells, B-cell-depleted T cells, or PBMCs supplied cDNA or gDNA.

V was clipped by 0 bases and J by 11 bases, with 16 bases between them. Per germline, CDR1 ENHRY and CDR2 SYGVKD. This CDR3 has 14 amino acids. Original analysis: Researchers report that nucleated cell counts were estimated from reference gene primer amplification. Method: immunoSEQ multiplex PCR; TCRdb's copy keeps in-frame clones and lacks some. V, J and clone size are those of that table, while D and trimming were read from the DNA. The sample contains 140,000 or so clones, approximately 78% of which appear only once. The specimen was peripheral blood. This receptor was obtained from a woman of 80 years or more with acute or convalescent COVID-19. The chain uses TRBV10-3 and TRBJ1-1; D perhaps matches TRBD1 (5 bases). The CDR3 DNA reads TGTGCCATCAGTGAGTCGATGGGGAGGGGTTATGCTTTCTTT. It yields the protein CAISESMGRGYAFF.